This T cell receptor beta chain was recovered during a study of T-cell memory formation after mild COVID-19. This clonotype came up a few times. Each CDR3 protein gets one entry after TCRdb re-called the 5' RACE reads with MiXCR. This repertoire shows around 340,000 distinct CDR3 sequences, roughly 13% found once; its top ten account for about a fifth. This CDR3 region has 15 residues. Between the trimmed V and J ends, which lost 0 bases and 10 bases, there was a span of 16 bases. Germline CDR1 and CDR2: MNHEY and SVGAGI. The sequence derives from a man aged 18 to 29 who had mild COVID-19 (a few samples of this study predate the infection). Cell type and time point are not known. The gene calls are TRBV6-5 and TRBJ2-1, with D perhaps TRBD1 (6 bases). The sequencing sample was made of PBMCs or a T cell subset sorted from them (not recorded which). The CDR3 here is CASSYSSGAPREQFF. DNA for the CDR3: TGTGCCAGCAGTTACTCGTCAGGGGCCCCGAGAGAGCAGTTCTTC.